The 5 T cell receptor beta chains given below trace back to one sample, sequenced in a study of blood T cell repertoires in COVID-19. Only in-frame clones appear in the TCRdb table, and some are missing; sequencing was by immunoSEQ multiplex PCR. The data contain 65,000 to 70,000 clones, around 86% of them seen just once; the ten biggest clones take up more than 5%. Sequencing was carried out using peripheral blood. These receptors all come from a man over 45 with active COVID-19.

This clone was detected only a few times. The chain joins TRBV4-1 to TRBJ1-4; D is ambiguous. The ends were cut back, 4 bases at V and 1 base at J, with 10 bases in the middle. This CDR3 comprises 15 residues. Looked up from germline, CDR1 is MGHRA and CDR2 is YSYEKL. The CDR3 sequence is CASSLFVGTNEKLFF. CDR3 DNA: TGCGCCAGCAGCCTTTTCGTCGGAACTAATGAAAAACTGTTTTTT.

Written as DNA, the CDR3 is TGTGCCTGGAGTGCGCTAAGAGGGGCCAACGTCCTGACTTTC. This translates into CAWSALRGANVLTF. The rearrangement links TRBV30 to TRBJ2-6, with no clear D. Trimming shortened V by 1 base and J by 4 bases, and 8 bases separated the two germline ends. Germline loops: CDR1 GTSNPN, CDR2 SVGIG (reference sequence). The CDR3 runs to 14 residues.

The chain couples TRBV28 to TRBJ2-2, with 8 bases aligning to TRBD2. The CDR3 has 17 amino acids. The ends lost 2 bases at V and 2 bases at J; junction bases unmatched: 7. In germline, CDR1 is MDHEN, CDR2 SYDVKM. The CDR3 protein is CASSLALAEINTGELFF. CDR3 in DNA: TGTGCCAGCAGTTTAGCACTAGCGGAGATAAACACCGGGGAGCTGTTTTTT.

The chain is built from TRBV7-2 and TRBJ2-7; TRBD1 matches at 7 bases. This CDR3 comprises 15 residues. The J segment lost 3 bases and the V segment lost 4 bases, leaving 9 bases of the junction unmatched. The germline CDR1 and CDR2 sequences are SGHTA and FQGNSA. DNA for the CDR3: TGTGCCAGCAGCTCGAGCCCGACAGGGATCTACGAGCAGTACTTC. Encoded protein: CASSSSPTGIYEQYF.

This chain connects TRBV3-1 (or the pseudogene TRBV3-2) to TRBJ2-2, with 9 bases that match TRBD2. The trim removed 1 base at V and 7 bases at J, leaving 7 bases unmatched. CDR1 LGHDT and CDR2 YNNKEL come from the germline V gene (reference sequence). CDR3 size: 16 residues. This CDR3 is CASSQVVAGAGGELFF. The CDR3 nucleotides are TGTGCCAGCAGCCAAGTCGTAGCGGGAGCAGGCGGGGAGCTGTTTTTT.